The rows below give T cell receptor beta chains drawn from one sample of a study of cytomegalovirus exposure and HLA in healthy donors. Produced via immunoSEQ multiplex PCR; TCRdb's table is partial and in-frame only. Counted here are some 150,000 clones, just under 65% occurring once; the ten biggest clones make up roughly 6.4%. Material: PBMCs. These receptors originate from a woman aged 60-70 years in good health and CMV-seropositive. Each CDR3 is given with its conserved first and last residue. The D gene is left open where the match is weak. The size of a clone is reported for some rows only, either as once, few or many, or as a class for expanded clones.

TRBV4-1	NA	NA	TRBJ2-1	TGCGCCAGCAGCCAGATCTTTAGCGTGGGCTCCTACAATGAGCAGTTCTTC	CASSQIFSVGSYNEQFF
TRBV28	NA	TRBD2	TRBJ2-1	TGTGCCAGCAGTTTGGGGGCGGGAGGGCCGCATGAGCAGTTCTTC	CASSLGAGGPHEQFF
TRBV11-1	NA	TRBD1	TRBJ1-1	TGTGCCAGCAGCTTGGCAGGGGGCACTGAAGCTTTCTTT	CASSLAGGTEAFF
TRBV5-1	NA	NA	TRBJ2-7	TGCGCCAGCAGCCCGGAGGGGACAGCCTACGAGCAGTACTTC	CASSPEGTAYEQYF
TRBV6-5	NA	TRBD1	TRBJ2-7	TGTGCCAGCAGTTTAGGACAGGCCGCCTACGAGCAGTACTTC	CASSLGQAAYEQYF
TRBV28	NA	NA	TRBJ1-5	TGTGCCAGCAGTTTAGGAGTAAATCAGCCCCAGCATTTT	CASSLGVNQPQHF
TRBV29-1	few	NA	TRBJ2-3	TGCAGCGTTGAAGGGGAGGACGCCGCCTCTAGCACAGATACGCAGTATTTT	CSVEGEDAASSTDTQYF
TRBV28	few	TRBD2	TRBJ2-5	TGTGCCAGCAGTTTATTTCTCCAGGTGGCGGGAGGGCCGGCCTCGACCCAGTACTTC	CASSLFLQVAGGPASTQYF
TRBV7-2	NA	TRBD2	TRBJ2-2	TGTGCCAGCAGCCACGTTACTAGCGGCCTCTGGGAGCTGTTTTTT	CASSHVTSGLWELFF
TRBV9	NA	NA	TRBJ2-3	TGTGCCAGCAGCGTAGCGGCTCCCAACACGGGTACGCAGTATTTT	CASSVAAPNTGTQYF
TRBV2	NA	TRBD2	TRBJ2-3	TGTGCCAGCAGTGAAGCCCGGACTAGCGGGAGTGATACGCAGTATTTT	CASSEARTSGSDTQYF